One sample yielded the 28 T cell receptor beta chains listed below, sequenced in a study of T cell responses to AZD1222 COVID-19 vaccine. TCRdb keeps only in-frame clones here, not all; method: immunoSEQ multiplex PCR. The repertoire holds approximately 91,000 clones, with more than 70% as singletons. The sequences come from peripheral blood, collected on day 0 of AZD1222 vaccination. Source of these receptors: an adult in good health.

This chain connects TRBV19 to TRBJ2-1, with TRBD2 identical over 12 bases. CDR1 LNHDA and CDR2 SQIVND come from the germline V gene (reference sequence). CDR3 length: 16 amino acids. J was trimmed by 5 bases and V by 6 bases; bases with no gene match: 8. Written as DNA, the CDR3 is TGTGCCAGTAGATCGCCTAGCGGGGGGGCCCACAATGAGCAGTTCTTC. Translated: CASRSPSGGAHNEQFF.

This chain links TRBV20-1 with TRBJ1-1, with 9 bases that match TRBD1. Germline V gene sequence: CDR1 DFQATT, CDR2 SNEGSKA (reference sequence). Trimming removed 3 bases from V and 1 base from J; junction bases left unmatched: 12. This CDR3 has 17 residues. CDR3 residues: CSASKGTGRLPNTEAFF. The CDR3 region has the DNA TGCAGTGCTAGTAAGGGGACAGGGAGGTTACCGAACACTGAAGCTTTCTTT.

The chain joins TRBV6-6 to TRBJ1-6; D gene uncertain. Trimming removed 2 bases from V and 7 bases from J, with 9 bases in between. From germline, CDR1 is MNHNY and CDR2 SVGAGI (reference sequence). The CDR3 loop spans 14 amino acids. CDR3 in DNA: TGTGCCAGCAGTTACCAGGTGGCGAATTCACCCCTCCACTTT. It specifies CASSYQVANSPLHF.

The CDR3 DNA sequence: TGTGCCGCCTCGGACAGAGCAAATAATTCACCCCTCCACTTT. Its protein product is CAASDRANNSPLHF. The chain uses TRBV19 and TRBJ1-6; a weak D match, TRBD1 (6 bases). Trimming shortened V by 11 bases and J by 5 bases, and 16 bases separated the two germline ends. The CDR3 loop spans 14 amino acids. The germline CDR1 and CDR2 sequences are LNHDA and SQIVND (reference sequence).

The chain uses TRBV7-9 and TRBJ1-1, with D possibly TRBD1 on 5 matching bases. The ends were cut back, 5 bases at V and 8 bases at J, with 21 bases in the middle. CDR3 size: 15 residues. The V gene's germline CDR1 is SEHNR and CDR2 FQNEAQ (reference sequence). CDR3 loop: CASSQTLAGRGEAFF. The CDR3 DNA follows: TGTGCCAGCAGCCAGACCTTGGCAGGGAGGGGAGAAGCTTTCTTT.

V gene TRBV6-5 combines with J gene TRBJ2-5; maybe TRBD1 (7 bases). In germline, CDR1 is MNHEY, CDR2 SVGAGI. Trimming shortened V by 0 bases and J by 1 base, and 12 bases separated the two germline ends. This CDR3 comprises 16 residues. The CDR3 region is CASSYSGRGVQETQYF. CDR3 in DNA: TGTGCCAGCAGTTACTCGGGCAGGGGGGTCCAAGAGACCCAGTACTTC.

The V and J genes are TRBV11-3 and TRBJ2-7; tentatively, D is TRBD1 (6 bases). Trimming removed 1 base from V and 1 base from J, with 20 bases in between. Germline V CDR1 and CDR2: SGHNT, YENEEA. The CDR3 totals 18 residues. The CDR3 loop reads CASSLARVTGVGSYEQYF. The DNA for the CDR3 is TGTGCCAGCAGCTTAGCTCGCGTGACAGGTGTTGGATCCTACGAGCAGTACTTC. The entire variable domain, with the rest obtained from reference TRBV11-3 and TRBJ2-7, is as follows: EAGVVQSPRYKIIEKKQPVAFWCNPISGHNTLYWYLQNLGQGPELLIRYENEEAVDDSQLPKDRFSAERLKGVDSTLKIQPAELGDSAVYLCASSLARVTGVGSYEQYFGPGTRLTVT.

The DNA of the CDR3 is TGCGCCAGCAGCCAAGCCCCCGCAGCTAGCGCATTGACCCAGTACTTC. Protein product: CASSQAPAASALTQYF. V usage is TRBV4-3 and J usage is TRBJ2-5, with D possibly TRBD2 on 6 matching bases. The CDR3 contains 16 residues. V was trimmed by 1 base and J by 7 bases, leaving 19 bases between them. The germline CDR1 and CDR2 sequences are LGHNA and YSLEER.

The chain links TRBV11-2 to TRBJ1-2; the D gene is possibly TRBD1 (5 bases). This CDR3 has 14 residues. V lost 2 bases, J lost 4 bases, and 11 bases lay in between. Germline-derived CDR1 and CDR2 are SGHAT and FQNNGV. In DNA, the CDR3 is TGTGCCAGCAGCTTAACGGGGCCCAGCTATGGCTACACCTTC. This sequence encodes CASSLTGPSYGYTF.

CDR3 in amino acids: CASTPGTSNTGELFF. DNA of the CDR3: TGTGCCAGCACCCCGGGGACATCGAACACCGGGGAGCTGTTTTTT. The V call is TRBV2, the J call TRBJ2-2, with TRBD1 as a possible D gene (6 bases). Trimming removed 7 bases from V and 0 bases from J, with 12 bases in between. The CDR3 sequence is 15 residues long. Germline values: CDR1 SNHLY, CDR2 FYNNEI. The full variable domain, in which reference TRBV2 and TRBJ2-2 provide the parts outside the CDR3, is EPEVTQTPSHQVTQMGQEVILRCVPISNHLYFYWYRQILGQKVEFLVSFYNNEISEKSEIFDDQFSVERPDGSNFTLKIRSTKLEDSAMYFCASTPGTSNTGELFFGEGSRLTVL.

This clone was counted between two and nine times. This chain links TRBV19 with TRBJ2-6; D might be TRBD1 (5 bases). Germline values: CDR1 LNHDA, CDR2 SQIVND (reference sequence). This CDR3 comprises 17 residues. Between the trimmed V and J ends, which lost 5 bases and 1 base, there was a span of 15 bases. CDR3 DNA sequence: TGTGCCAGTAGTTCCAGGGTTACAGTATCTGGGGCCAACGTCCTGACTTTC. The encoded protein is CASSSRVTVSGANVLTF.

The rearrangement uses TRBV10-2 and TRBJ1-6, with D uncertain. Germline V lookup: CDR1 WSHSY, CDR2 SAAADI. The V gene lost 6 bases and the J gene lost 2 bases, with 11 bases spanning the gap. The CDR3 is 15 amino acids. CDR3 nucleotide sequence: TGCGCCAGCAGAAATGACGGGACCTATAATTCACCCCTCCACTTT. Translating gives CASRNDGTYNSPLHF.

The CDR3 sequence is CASSQLQGLNTEAFF. The CDR3 DNA sequence: TGTGCCAGCAGCCAACTACAGGGGTTGAACACTGAAGCTTTCTTT. V gene TRBV3-1 (or the pseudogene TRBV3-2) combines with J gene TRBJ1-1; 7 nucleotides line up with TRBD1. CDR1 is LGHDT, CDR2 YNNKEL, per germline (reference sequence). Trimming took 2 bases from V and 0 from J; bases not matched to a gene: 3. The CDR3 has 15 amino acids.

The chain joins TRBV5-6 to TRBJ2-1, with 10 positions matching TRBD1. Germline CDR1 reads SGHDT; CDR2 reads YYEEEE. J lost 8 bases, V lost 4 bases, and 6 bases had no gene match. This CDR3 contains 14 residues. CDR3 loop: CASSRDRGPDEQFF. The CDR3 nucleotides are TGTGCCAGCAGCCGGGACAGGGGTCCGGATGAGCAGTTCTTC.

V usage is TRBV6-2 or TRBV6-3 and J usage is TRBJ2-2, with 8 bases identical to TRBD2. The germline V gene has CDR1 MNHEY and CDR2 SVGEGT. This CDR3 region has 17 residues. Trimming removed 2 bases from V and 0 bases from J; junction bases left unmatched: 5. This chain's CDR3 is CASSYVAGLPNTGELFF. The CDR3 DNA sequence: TGTGCCAGCAGTTACGTAGCGGGGCTTCCGAACACCGGGGAGCTGTTTTTT.

The gene calls are TRBV5-4 and TRBJ2-3; D is uncertain. Trimming pared 2 bases from V and 6 bases from J, leaving 10 bases between. The germline CDR1 and CDR2 sequences are SGHNT and YYREEE (reference sequence). This CDR3 is built from 13 residues. The chain's CDR3 is CASSFQRQDTQYF. The CDR3 DNA sequence: TGTGCCAGCAGCTTCCAGCGTCAGGATACGCAGTATTTT.

This clone was seen once. The rearrangement joins TRBV5-1 to TRBJ2-3; 9 positions agree with TRBD1. The CDR3 contains 17 residues. Germline V gives CDR1 SGHRS, CDR2 YFSETQ. V lost 3 bases, J lost 7 bases, and 15 bases stayed unmatched. The CDR3 DNA follows: TGCGCCAGCAGCTCTACACCGGGACAGGGTCCCCCACATACGCAGTATTTT. This sequence encodes CASSSTPGQGPPHTQYF.

The chain links TRBV5-6 to TRBJ2-7; the D gene is possibly TRBD1 (6 bases). The CDR3 loop spans 13 amino acids. Trimming shortened V by 1 base and J by 2 bases, and 7 bases separated the two germline ends. Germline lookup yields CDR1 SGHDT and CDR2 YYEEEE. CDR3 nucleotides: TGTGCCAGCAGCTTGACAGGGCCCTACGAGCAGTACTTC. It is translated as CASSLTGPYEQYF.

The chain carries TRBV5-4 and TRBJ1-5; D remains unclear. The CDR3 spans 13 residues. Germline V gives CDR1 SGHNT, CDR2 YYREEE (reference sequence). Trimming pared 0 bases from V and 3 bases from J, leaving 4 bases between. This CDR3 reads CASSLALNQPQHF. The CDR3 coding sequence is TGTGCCAGCAGCTTGGCACTCAATCAGCCCCAGCATTTT.

This chain connects TRBV11-3 to TRBJ2-5, with TRBD2 matching 11 bases. Germline CDR1 reads SGHNT; CDR2 reads YENEEA. The J segment lost 8 bases and the V segment lost 0 bases, leaving 2 bases of the junction unmatched. CDR3 length equals 14 residues. The CDR3 reads CASSLDGLAGTQYF. Here the CDR3 DNA reads TGTGCCAGCAGCTTAGACGGACTAGCGGGTACCCAGTACTTC.

This chain uses TRBV24-1 with TRBJ2-1; 10 bases line up with TRBD1. The CDR3 sequence is 15 residues long. Germline lookup yields CDR1 KGHDR and CDR2 SFDVKD. V lost 4 bases to trimming and J lost 8 bases; unmatched junction nucleotides: 7. CDR3 amino acids: CATSDAGQGPDEQFF. For the CDR3, the DNA is TGTGCCACCAGTGACGCGGGACAGGGGCCCGATGAGCAGTTCTTC.

The chain uses TRBV20-1 and TRBJ1-5; unclear D gene. The CDR3 contains 13 residues. The germline CDR1 and CDR2 sequences are DFQATT and SNEGSKA (reference sequence). Trimming took off 3 bases at V and 4 bases at J, with 10 bases between the two ends. The CDR3 loop reads CSASKGTNQPQHF. The CDR3 nucleotides read TGCAGTGCTAGTAAGGGAACTAATCAGCCCCAGCATTTT.

This clone was observed a handful of times. This chain joins TRBV15 and TRBJ1-1, with 7 bases fitting TRBD1. Germline CDR1 LNHNV, CDR2 YYDKDF (reference sequence). V dropped 0 bases and J dropped 0; count of bases not matched to a gene: 7. The CDR3 contains 17 residues. CDR3 sequence: CATSRDLSTGLNTEAFF. The CDR3 DNA sequence: TGTGCCACCAGCAGAGATCTTTCGACAGGGTTGAACACTGAAGCTTTCTTT.

This clone was seen a single time. This rearrangement joins TRBV29-1 to TRBJ2-5; a weak D match, TRBD1 (5 bases). Deletions cut 7 bases from V and 2 bases from J, with 11 bases between. The germline V gene has CDR1 SQVTM and CDR2 ANQGSEA. CDR3 length: 12 amino acids. CDR3 protein: CSGVTAQETQYF. In nucleotides, the CDR3 is TGCAGCGGGGTGACAGCACAAGAGACCCAGTACTTC. The complete variable domain, with remaining parts taken from reference TRBV29-1 and TRBJ2-5, reads SAVISQKPSRDICQRGTSLTIQCQVDSQVTMMFWYRQQPGQSLTLIATANQGSEATYESGFVIDKFPISRPNLTFSTLTVSNMSPEDSSIYLCSGVTAQETQYFGPGTRLLVL.

The CDR3 nucleotides are TGTGCCAGCAGTGAATGGGGGGGTAACACCGGGGAGCTGTTTTTT. Encoded protein: CASSEWGGNTGELFF. The V gene is TRBV6-1, the J gene TRBJ2-2, with 7 nucleotides matching TRBD2. Germline V gene lookup returns CDR1 MNHNS and CDR2 SASEGT. V lost 2 bases and J lost 2; bases outside the gene matches: 2. CDR3 size: 15 residues.

Concerning this clone itself: Germline and junction disagree at one end, which may indicate a read error. The chain recombines TRBV28 with TRBJ2-2; possible D gene TRBD1, 6 bases. This CDR3 spans 14 amino acids. CDR1 and CDR2 (germline): MDHEN, SYDVKM. CDR3 sequence (DNA): TGTGCCAGCATTTTATCAGCGAGGGGGGGGGAGCTGTTTTTT. Residues: CASILSARGGELFF.

The chain links TRBV5-1 to TRBJ2-3; D is perhaps TRBD1 or TRBD2 (6 bases each). V lost 2 bases and J lost 4, with 17 bases in between. This CDR3 is built from 16 residues. CDR1 SGHRS and CDR2 YFSETQ come from the germline V gene. CDR3 in DNA: TGCGCCAGCAGCTTAGGTGGGGGGCGCGGGGCAGATACGCAGTATTTT. Protein: CASSLGGGRGADTQYF.

CDR3 DNA sequence: TGTGCTAGTGGTCCGGGACAGGGGGTTACTGAAGCTTTCTTT. Translation gives CASGPGQGVTEAFF. The chain employs TRBV12-5 and TRBJ1-1, with 11 bases lining up with TRBD1. Per germline, CDR1 LGHNT and CDR2 FRNRAP. CDR3 length: 14 residues. The V and J ends lost 5 bases and 5 bases, in that order; junction bases with no gene match: 4.